This T cell receptor beta chain was obtained from a study of cytomegalovirus exposure and HLA in healthy donors. Study conclusions and caveats: The study recorded 164 TCR beta chains that were cytomegalovirus-associated. As confirmed in vitro, a few CMV-associated chains were specific for CMV antigens. That first-cohort TCR clusters tended to co-occur in the 120 or so validation repertoires was found in a later analysis. Rarity characterized most TCR sequences, yet some public TCRs appeared in many donors.

To note about this clone: What it binds is unknown.

Measured with immunoSEQ multiplex PCR; TCRdb has only the in-frame clones, and not every one. This table has approximately 180,000 clones, roughly 83% appearing once. This clonotype originated in a woman younger than 30 in good health and CMV-seronegative. Sequencing input: PBMCs.

CDR3 DNA sequence: TGTGCCAGCAGCTTCTCGCAGGGGAATAACTATGGCTACACCTTC. It yields the protein CASSFSQGNNYGYTF. The chain combines TRBV7-9 with TRBJ1-2; possibly TRBD1 for D (6 bases). Trimming took 3 bases from V and 1 from J, leaving 12 bases between them. Germline loops: CDR1 SEHNR, CDR2 FQNEAQ (reference sequence). The CDR3 spans 15 residues.